This T cell receptor (beta chain) comes out of a study of T cell repertoires in cytomegalovirus infection. Across the study: Matching HLA type and CMV infection were both indicated by public TCR beta signatures.

MiXCR, applied by TCRdb to the reads, yields one record per CDR3 protein. The sample has hundreds of thousands of distinct CDR3 sequences, approximately 31% seen once; the top ten hold roughly an eighth. This receptor was obtained from a human donor in good health (CMV status not recorded). Some clones in this sample may be carry-over from other donors' samples. The sample comprised PBMCs.

CDR3 in amino acids: CASRPIGESLNTEAFF. CDR3 in DNA: TGTGCCAGCAGACCTATAGGGGAGAGCCTGAACACTGAAGCTTTCTTT. The V gene is TRBV27, the J gene TRBJ1-1, with D perhaps matching TRBD1 (5 bases). Germline CDR1 is MNHEY and CDR2 is SMNVEV (reference sequence). The CDR3 sequence is 16 residues long. V shed 6 bases and J shed 0 bases, with 17 bases lying between them.